The present entry profiles one T cell receptor (beta chain) with its context. The CDR3 runs 16 residues. The germline V gene has CDR1 MNHNY and CDR2 SVGAGI (reference sequence). Deletions cut 5 bases from V and 3 bases from J, with 16 bases between. This record belongs to a study of control samples from healthy donors and cancer patients. Assay used: immunoSEQ multiplex PCR; TCRdb lists only in-frame clones, some missing. The table records around 90,000 clones, 85% of them present only once. Sequencing input: blood. The chain has TRBV6-6 and TRBJ2-2; D possibly uses TRBD1 or TRBD2 (7 bases each). This clonotype was obtained from a man aged 25 to 40 in good health. The CDR3 loop reads CASSQPTGRDTGELFF. In nucleotides, the CDR3 is TGTGCCAGCAGTCAACCGACAGGGAGGGACACCGGGGAGCTGTTTTTT.